This TCR beta chain was sequenced for a study of early T cells in non-severe SARS-CoV-2 infection. Study-level points and caveats: VDJdb matching skewed toward anti-spike CD8 responses, missing private and CD4 specificities.

V lost 3 bases and J lost 0, with 9 bases in between. From germline, CDR1 is DFQATT and CDR2 SNEGSKA (reference sequence). CDR3 size: 14 residues. Attachment of unique molecular identifiers to individual cDNA molecules was performed. TCRdb ran MiXCR on the 5' RACE reads and lists one entry per CDR3 protein. The sample holds approximately 64,000 distinct CDR3 sequences, roughly 18% seen once. As regards this clonotype: Its antigen is as yet unknown.

The source was whole blood, collected at baseline. The receptor was derived from an adult who was a healthcare worker with PCR-confirmed SARS-CoV-2 infection or an uninfected control (not recorded which). J is TRBJ2-1 and V is TRBV20-1; unclear D gene. The CDR3 DNA is TGCAGTGCTAGCTACTATAGCTCCTACAATGAGCAGTTCTTC. This translates into CSASYYSSYNEQFF.